The 16 T cell receptor beta chains below all came from one sample that was sequenced in a study of early T cells in non-severe SARS-CoV-2 infection. TCRdb recomputed calls from the 5' RACE reads with MiXCR, one row per CDR3 protein. The table shows approximately 70,000 distinct CDR3 sequences, with around 12% occurring only once. The specimen was whole blood. The receptor source for this set is an adult who was a healthcare worker with PCR-confirmed SARS-CoV-2 infection or an uninfected control (not recorded which).

As for this clonotype: Sequence at one end of the junction differs from germline and may be a read error. The CDR3 sequence is CVSTPRAPRLFF. CDR3 coding DNA: TGTGTCAGCACCCCAAGGGCCCCGAGGCTGTTCTTC. The chain recombines TRBV25-1 with TRBJ2-1; D unclear. The CDR3 is 12 amino acids. Looked up from germline, CDR1 is MGHDK and CDR2 is SYGVNS.

This clonotype was detected many times. This sequence joins TRBV27 and TRBJ2-7; 7 bases are shared with TRBD1. CDR3 size: 14 residues. Germline V gene lookup returns CDR1 MNHEY and CDR2 SMNVEV (reference sequence). V lost 1 base to trimming and J lost 7 bases; unmatched junction nucleotides: 7. The DNA of the CDR3 is TGTGCCAGCAGTTTATGGAAGGGGGCTGGAGAGCAGTACTTC. This codes for CASSLWKGAGEQYF.

The rearrangement joins TRBV7-2 to TRBJ2-7, with 8 bases lining up with TRBD2. Germline-derived CDR1 and CDR2 are SGHTA and FQGNSA. The V segment lost 5 bases and the J segment 0 bases; nucleotides outside the gene matches: 9. The CDR3 extends over 16 amino acids. DNA for the CDR3: TGTGCCAGCAGCCCAACTAGCGGACCAAGCTCCTACGAGCAGTACTTC. Protein product: CASSPTSGPSSYEQYF.

In its sample, this clonotype was seen many times. V usage is TRBV10-2 and J usage is TRBJ2-4, with D perhaps assigned TRBD1 or TRBD2 (5 bases each). V lost 2 bases and J 5 bases, leaving 10 bases between the germline ends. The CDR3 totals 14 residues. CDR1 is WSHSY and CDR2 is SAAADI in the germline V gene. The CDR3 reads CASSEGGRENIQYF. CDR3 sequence (DNA): TGCGCCAGCAGTGAGGGAGGCAGGGAAAACATTCAGTACTTC.

This clonotype was seen at least ten times. The chain employs TRBV20-1 and TRBJ1-1, with D possibly TRBD1 on 6 matching bases. This CDR3 comprises 14 residues. Trimming removed 5 bases from V and 0 bases from J, with 13 bases in between. The germline gives CDR1 DFQATT, CDR2 SNEGSKA (reference sequence). CDR3 protein: CSAGPTGMNTEAFF. In DNA form, the CDR3 reads TGCAGTGCTGGACCAACAGGGATGAACACTGAAGCTTTCTTT.

V gene TRBV25-1 combines with J gene TRBJ2-7, with D possibly matching TRBD2 (6 bases). CDR3 size: 13 residues. Trimming left V 6 bases short and J 2 bases short, with 11 bases between. Germline assignment: CDR1 MGHDK and CDR2 SYGVNS. The CDR3 region is CASRPSDTYEQYF. The CDR3, as DNA: TGTGCCAGCAGGCCTAGCGATACCTACGAGCAGTACTTC.

This clonotype has a count of ten or more. The chain joins TRBV9 to TRBJ2-2; D is unresolved. The germline CDR1 and CDR2 sequences are SGDLS and YYNGEE. V was pared by 0 bases and J by 1 base, with 7 bases between. The CDR3 covers 15 residues. CDR3 sequence: CASSVGLWNTGELFF. The DNA for the CDR3 is TGTGCCAGCAGCGTAGGTCTTTGGAACACCGGGGAGCTGTTTTTT.

This clonotype was counted many times. CDR3 region: CASSPNTGRGKNEKLFF. CDR3 DNA sequence: TGTGCCAGCTCACCCAACACCGGCAGGGGCAAAAATGAAAAACTGTTTTTT. The chain combines TRBV18 with TRBJ1-4, with a possible D match to TRBD1 (6 bases). Trimming took off 3 bases at V and 5 bases at J, with 19 bases between the two ends. The CDR3 spans 17 residues. CDR1 and CDR2 from the germline V gene are KGHSH and LQKENI.

This clonotype was recorded at least ten times. The chain employs TRBV27 and TRBJ2-7; 8 bases line up with TRBD1. V was pared by 4 bases and J by 1 base, with 6 bases of the junction left unmatched. This CDR3 has 15 residues. The germline V gene has CDR1 MNHEY and CDR2 SMNVEV (reference sequence). CDR3 coding DNA: TGTGCCAGCAGTTCGCAGGGGGCCGGTTCCTACGAGCAGTACTTC. Its protein is CASSSQGAGSYEQYF.

This chain uses TRBV6-2 or TRBV6-3 with TRBJ1-1; no definite D call. Germline CDR1 and CDR2: MNHEY and SVGEGT. Trimming took 8 bases from V and 2 from J, leaving 12 bases between them. CDR3 length equals 13 residues. The CDR3 is CASSEVKNTEAFF. CDR3 bases: TGTGCCAGCTCCGAAGTAAAAAACACTGAAGCTTTCTTT.

This clonotype was detected ten times or more. The chain links TRBV5-1 to TRBJ2-6, with TRBD1 matching over 9 bases. Trimming at V came to 2 bases and at J to 1 base, leaving 7 bases not matched to a gene. This CDR3 spans 18 amino acids. CDR1 SGHRS and CDR2 YFSETQ come from the germline V gene. DNA of the CDR3: TGCGCCAGCAGCTTCAAAGGACAGGGGAATTCTGGGGCCAACGTCCTGACTTTC. This sequence encodes CASSFKGQGNSGANVLTF.

This clonotype was recorded many times. J is TRBJ2-1 and V is TRBV20-1; a weak D match, TRBD1 (8 bases). CDR3 length: 17 residues. With 1 base removed from V and 1 base from J, the gap between germline ends came to 17 bases. Looked up from germline, CDR1 is DFQATT and CDR2 is SNEGSKA (reference sequence). CDR3 in amino acids: CSARVFGQGGSYNEQFF. In DNA form, the CDR3 reads TGCAGTGCTAGAGTTTTTGGACAGGGAGGGTCCTACAATGAGCAGTTCTTC.

This clonotype showed up many times. The CDR3 here is CSASAEGSRWEKLFF. For the CDR3, the DNA is TGCAGTGCTAGTGCCGAGGGGTCCCGGTGGGAAAAACTGTTTTTT. This chain joins TRBV20-1 and TRBJ1-4; a weak D match, TRBD1 (5 bases). The CDR3 has 15 amino acids. Germline assignment: CDR1 DFQATT and CDR2 SNEGSKA (reference sequence). V lost 3 bases to trimming and J lost 8 bases, with 19 bases between them.

This clonotype was counted at least ten times. The rearrangement links TRBV28 to TRBJ2-7, with a tentative D call TRBD2 (6 bases). The V gene's germline CDR1 is MDHEN and CDR2 SYDVKM. The CDR3 totals 15 residues. V lost 5 bases to trimming and J lost 2 bases, with 16 bases between them. The chain's CDR3 is CASSPRDSTTYEQYF. The CDR3 bases are TGTGCCAGCAGTCCTAGGGACTCTACCACCTACGAGCAGTACTTC.

In its sample, this clonotype was seen many times. The CDR3 DNA is TGTGCCAGCGGTACGGGGGAATCCTACGAGCAGTACTTC. Amino acid sequence: CASGTGESYEQYF. The rearrangement uses TRBV9 and TRBJ2-7, with D possibly matching TRBD2 (6 bases). The CDR3 extends over 13 amino acids. Trimming took 7 bases from V and 1 from J, leaving 12 bases between them. Germline CDR1 SGDLS, CDR2 YYNGEE. Combining the CDR3 with reference TRBV9 and TRBJ2-7 gives the whole variable domain DSGVTQTPKHLITATGQRVTLRCSPRSGDLSVYWYQQSLDQGLQFLIQYYNGEERAKGNILERFSAQQFPDLHSELNLSSLELGDSALYFCASGTGESYEQYFGPGTRLTVT.

At least ten counts were recorded for this clonotype. This rearrangement joins TRBV28 to TRBJ2-5; 8 bases fit TRBD2. Germline CDR1 is MDHEN and CDR2 is SYDVKM. This CDR3 spans 14 amino acids. Losses at the gene ends were 10 bases for V and 10 bases for J; bases not matched to a gene: 17. CDR3 amino acids: CATLTLPSGGDQYF. The CDR3 nucleotides are TGTGCCACCCTCACCCTCCCCTCGGGAGGGGACCAGTACTTC.